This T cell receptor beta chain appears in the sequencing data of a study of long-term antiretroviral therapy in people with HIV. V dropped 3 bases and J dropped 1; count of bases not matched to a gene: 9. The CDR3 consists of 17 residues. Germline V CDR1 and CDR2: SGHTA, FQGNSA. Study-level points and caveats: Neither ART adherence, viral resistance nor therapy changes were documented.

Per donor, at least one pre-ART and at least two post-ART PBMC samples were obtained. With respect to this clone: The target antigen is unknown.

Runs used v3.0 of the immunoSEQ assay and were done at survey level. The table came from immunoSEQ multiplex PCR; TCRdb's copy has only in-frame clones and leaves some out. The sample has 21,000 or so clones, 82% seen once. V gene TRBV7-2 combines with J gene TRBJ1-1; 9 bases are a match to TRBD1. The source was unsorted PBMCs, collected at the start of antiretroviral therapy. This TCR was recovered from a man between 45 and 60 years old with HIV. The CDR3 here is CASSFPRDRDGNTEAFF. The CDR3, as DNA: TGTGCCAGCAGCTTCCCCCGGGACAGGGATGGGAACACTGAAGCTTTCTTT.